Below are 21 T cell receptor beta chains sequenced from a single sample in a study of blood T cell repertoires in COVID-19. The assay was immunoSEQ multiplex PCR, and TCRdb's table has in-frame clones only and misses some. The sample records around 65,000 clones, roughly 80% being singletons. Specimen: peripheral blood. The receptor set was obtained from a man between 60 and 70 years old with acute or convalescent COVID-19.

V is TRBV18 and J is TRBJ2-1, with D possibly TRBD1 on 5 matching bases. CDR1 is KGHSH, CDR2 LQKENI, per germline. The CDR3 is made up of 14 amino acids. Trimming took off 6 bases at V and 4 bases at J, with 13 bases between the two ends. CDR3 nucleotides: TGTGCCAGCTCGCCCAGGGCGGATTACAATGAGCAGTTCTTC. Encoded protein: CASSPRADYNEQFF.

The chain is built from TRBV7-9 and TRBJ1-5, with 7 bases fitting TRBD1. With V trimmed by 6 bases and J by 0 bases, 2 bases remained unmatched. The CDR3 has 14 residues. CDR1 and CDR2 (germline): SEHNR, FQNEAQ (reference sequence). CDR3 region: CASSRQGSNQPQHF. For the CDR3, the DNA is TGTGCCAGCAGTCGACAGGGTAGCAATCAGCCCCAGCATTTT.

This clone was detected a few times. This chain joins TRBV5-1 and TRBJ1-2, with TRBD1 matching over 8 bases. This CDR3 is 17 amino acids long. Germline values: CDR1 SGHRS, CDR2 YFSETQ. The trim removed 7 bases at V and 8 bases at J, leaving 22 bases unmatched. The CDR3 coding sequence is TGCGCCAGCGGAACAGGGGGTTTCTCGGGAGTAGCGGAAGGCTACACCTTC. It yields the protein CASGTGGFSGVAEGYTF. The full variable domain, its missing parts supplied by reference TRBV5-1 and TRBJ1-2, is KAGVTQTPRYLIKTRGQQVTLSCSPISGHRSVSWYQQTPGQGLQFLFEYFSETQRNKGNFPGRFSGRQFSNSRSEMNVSTLELGDSALYLCASGTGGFSGVAEGYTFGSGTRLTVV.

The V and J genes are TRBV27 and TRBJ1-2; D is perhaps TRBD1 (6 bases). Trimming left V 6 bases short and J 4 bases short, with 15 bases between. CDR1 and CDR2 from the germline V gene are MNHEY and SMNVEV (reference sequence). CDR3 length: 14 residues. In DNA form, the CDR3 reads TGTGCCAGCAGAAAAAGGGGGTCTAGCTATGGCTACACCTTC. Protein sequence: CASRKRGSSYGYTF.

The chain employs TRBV7-2 and TRBJ1-1; D unresolved. Germline-derived CDR1 and CDR2 are SGHTA and FQGNSA. The V and J ends lost 4 bases and 1 base respectively, with 13 bases between them. The CDR3 spans 15 residues. CDR3 nucleotides: TGTGCCAGCAGCTCCCAAACCGGGAGGAACACTGAAGCTTTCTTT. This gives the protein CASSSQTGRNTEAFF.

The chain employs TRBV28 and TRBJ1-4, with D uncertain. Between the trimmed V and J ends, which lost 4 bases and 8 bases, there was a span of 14 bases. Germline V CDR1 and CDR2: MDHEN, SYDVKM. The CDR3 length is 14 residues. CDR3 nucleotides: TGTGCCAGCAGTTCGGTCCTACCCCTCGAAAAACTGTTTTTT. Translation gives CASSSVLPLEKLFF. The full variable domain, completed using reference TRBV28 and TRBJ1-4, is DVKVTQSSRYLVKRTGEKVFLECVQDMDHENMFWYRQDPGLGLRLIYFSYDVKMKEKGDIPEGYSVSREKKERFSLILESASTNQTSMYLCASSSVLPLEKLFFGSGTQLSVL.

This chain uses TRBV5-1 with TRBJ2-3, with 7 bases fitting TRBD1. The junction had 1 base not matched to a gene; V was cut back by 1 base and J by 2 bases. Germline V gene data show CDR1 as SGHRS and CDR2 as YFSETQ. The CDR3 covers 14 residues. The CDR3 DNA is TGCGCCAGCAGCTTGCAGGGGGACACAGATACGCAGTATTTT. Residues: CASSLQGDTDTQYF.

This rearrangement joins TRBV12-3 or TRBV12-4 to TRBJ1-4, with D uncertain. The V end was cut by 6 bases, the J end by 5 bases, with 7 bases between. This CDR3 comprises 12 residues. DNA of the CDR3: TGTGCCAGCAGCTTTATGAATGAAAAACTGTTTTTT. It specifies CASSFMNEKLFF.

In nucleotides, the CDR3 is TGTGCCAGCAGCGCAGGGGTCGGGGAGGGCTATGGCTACACCTTC. The encoded protein is CASSAGVGEGYGYTF. This chain joins TRBV7-3 and TRBJ1-2; D might be TRBD1 (6 bases). Trimming removed 5 bases from V and 4 bases from J, with 17 bases in between. Germline assignment: CDR1 SGHTA and CDR2 FQGTGA. The CDR3 contains 15 residues.

The V gene is TRBV5-5, the J gene TRBJ2-2; TRBD2 matches at 11 bases. Germline CDR1 and CDR2: SGHKS and YYEKEE (reference sequence). J lost 6 bases, V lost 4 bases, and 8 bases had no gene match. The CDR3 runs 16 residues. CDR3: CASSPRLAGSSGELFF. DNA for the CDR3: TGTGCCAGCAGCCCAAGACTAGCGGGGTCTTCCGGGGAGCTGTTTTTT.

The chain employs TRBV6-2 or TRBV6-3 and TRBJ1-2; D possibly corresponds to TRBD1 (5 bases). CDR1 and CDR2 (germline): MNHEY, SVGEGT. V lost 5 bases and J lost 2, with 15 bases in between. This CDR3 is 15 amino acids long. The CDR3 region is CASSGTYGSNYGYTF. CDR3 DNA sequence: TGTGCCAGCAGTGGGACTTATGGGAGCAACTATGGCTACACCTTC.

In this sample, this clone turned up once. The V gene is TRBV3-1 (or the pseudogene TRBV3-2), the J gene TRBJ1-1; D not resolved. CDR1 LGHDT and CDR2 YNNKEL come from the germline V gene (reference sequence). The CDR3 runs 17 residues. The V end lost 1 base, the J end lost 6 bases, and 21 bases lay between the germline ends. CDR3: CASSQALSGQLSPEAFF. For the CDR3, the DNA is TGTGCCAGCAGCCAAGCTCTCAGCGGGCAGTTAAGCCCTGAAGCTTTCTTT.

The chain recombines TRBV14 with TRBJ2-4; TRBD2 might be the D (5 bases). Deletions cut 1 base from V and 0 bases from J, with 10 bases between. From germline, CDR1 is SGHDN and CDR2 FVKESK. The CDR3 runs 16 residues. CDR3 DNA: TGTGCCAGCAGCCAAGGCCCGGGGTTAGCCAAAAACATTCAGTACTTC. Translation gives CASSQGPGLAKNIQYF.

This clone was recorded a few times. The gene calls are TRBV14 and TRBJ2-7; D is unclear. Germline values: CDR1 SGHDN, CDR2 FVKESK. The CDR3 has 12 residues. V gave up 5 bases and J gave up 4 bases, with 9 bases separating them. The CDR3 sequence is CASSSTGYEQYF. CDR3 in DNA: TGTGCCAGCAGCTCTACGGGTTACGAGCAGTACTTC.

The gene calls are TRBV2 and TRBJ1-1; the match to TRBD1 covers 9 bases. V shed 5 bases, J shed 3 bases, and the junction held 10 bases outside the gene matches. The CDR3 extends over 16 amino acids. Looked up from germline, CDR1 is SNHLY and CDR2 is FYNNEI. The CDR3 nucleotides read TGTGCCAGCAGTCCACCCGGGACAGGGTTTGACACTGAAGCTTTCTTT. Its protein is CASSPPGTGFDTEAFF.

The chain carries TRBV11-2 and TRBJ2-3; 10 nucleotides match TRBD2. In germline, CDR1 is SGHAT, CDR2 FQNNGV. The CDR3 has 16 residues. Unmatched junction bases numbered 11, after V lost 1 base and J lost 10 bases. CDR3 region: CASSLASSGGAMAQYF. The CDR3 DNA reads TGTGCCAGCAGCTTAGCCTCTAGCGGGGGTGCAATGGCGCAGTATTTT.

J is TRBJ2-3 and V is TRBV9, with 16 bases identical to TRBD2. J gave up 4 bases and V 2 bases, and 1 base lay outside the gene matches. The CDR3 has 16 residues. Germline-derived CDR1 and CDR2 are SGDLS and YYNGEE. The CDR3 is CASSVGTSGGADTQYF. CDR3 coding DNA: TGTGCCAGCAGCGTGGGGACTAGCGGGGGGGCAGATACGCAGTATTTT.

The chain links TRBV6-5 to TRBJ2-6, with D perhaps TRBD1 (6 bases). The V gene lost 6 bases and the J gene lost 0 bases, with 6 bases spanning the gap. Germline V lookup: CDR1 MNHEY, CDR2 SVGAGI. The CDR3 totals 14 residues. The CDR3 sequence: CASRDSSGANVLTF. CDR3 in DNA: TGTGCCAGCAGGGACAGCTCTGGGGCCAACGTCCTGACTTTC.

The chain joins TRBV10-1 to TRBJ1-2; TRBD1 aligns across 10 bases. CDR1 and CDR2 (germline): WNHNN, SYGVQD (reference sequence). V gave up 7 bases and J gave up 8 bases; unmatched junction bases: 7. CDR3 length equals 13 residues. The CDR3: CASNVTGGSGYTF. CDR3 DNA: TGCGCCAGCAACGTGACAGGGGGCAGCGGCTACACCTTC.

The genes are TRBV5-1 and TRBJ1-4; 7 bases match TRBD1. Germline CDR1 SGHRS, CDR2 YFSETQ. CDR3 length: 15 amino acids. The V segment lost 4 bases and the J segment 7 bases; nucleotides outside the gene matches: 10. CDR3 sequence: CASSPGTAAGEKLFF. The CDR3 nucleotides read TGCGCCAGCAGCCCGGGGACAGCGGCGGGTGAAAAACTGTTTTTT. Combining the CDR3 with reference TRBV5-1 and TRBJ1-4 gives the whole variable domain KAGVTQTPRYLIKTRGQQVTLSCSPISGHRSVSWYQQTPGQGLQFLFEYFSETQRNKGNFPGRFSGRQFSNSRSEMNVSTLELGDSALYLCASSPGTAAGEKLFFGSGTQLSVL.

The chain combines TRBV4-2 with TRBJ2-7; 10 positions match TRBD1. The trim removed 0 bases at V and 5 bases at J, leaving 13 bases unmatched. CDR3 length: 18 residues. Germline V CDR1 and CDR2: LGHNA, YNFKEQ. The CDR3 is CASSQDPGRGQGRNEQYF. The CDR3 region has the DNA TGTGCCAGCAGCCAAGATCCCGGGCGGGGACAGGGGAGGAACGAGCAGTACTTC.